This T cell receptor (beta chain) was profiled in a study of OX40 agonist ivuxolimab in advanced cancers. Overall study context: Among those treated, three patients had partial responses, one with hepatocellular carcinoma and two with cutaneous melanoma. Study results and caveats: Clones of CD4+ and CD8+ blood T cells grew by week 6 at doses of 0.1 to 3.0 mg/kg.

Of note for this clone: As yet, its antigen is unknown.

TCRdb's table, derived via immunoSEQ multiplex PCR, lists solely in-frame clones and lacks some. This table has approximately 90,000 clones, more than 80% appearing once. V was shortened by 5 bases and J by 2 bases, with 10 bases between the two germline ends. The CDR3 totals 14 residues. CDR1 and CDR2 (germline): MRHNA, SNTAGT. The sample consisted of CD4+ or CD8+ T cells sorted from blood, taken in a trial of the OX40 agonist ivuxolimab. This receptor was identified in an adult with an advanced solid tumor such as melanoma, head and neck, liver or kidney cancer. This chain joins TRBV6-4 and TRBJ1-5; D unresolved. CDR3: CASSPYGGNQPQHF. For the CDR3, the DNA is TGTGCCAGCAGTCCCTACGGTGGCAATCAGCCCCAGCATTTT.